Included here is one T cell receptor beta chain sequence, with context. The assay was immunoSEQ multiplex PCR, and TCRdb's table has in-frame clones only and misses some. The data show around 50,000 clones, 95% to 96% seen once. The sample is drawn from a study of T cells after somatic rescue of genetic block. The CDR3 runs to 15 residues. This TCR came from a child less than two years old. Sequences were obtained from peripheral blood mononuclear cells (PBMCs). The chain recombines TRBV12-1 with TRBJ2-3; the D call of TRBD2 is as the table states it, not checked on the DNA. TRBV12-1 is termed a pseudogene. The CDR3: CASSFETSRADTQYF. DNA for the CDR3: TGTGCCAGCAGCTTTGAGACTAGTCGCGCAGATACGCAGTATTTT.